Reported below is one T cell receptor beta chain. This clonotype showed up just a few times. This receptor's antigen is unknown. At one of its ends the junction is not consistent with the germline gene, which may arise from a read error. The protocol used for the library was RT-PCR. Sequencing was carried out with an Illumina HiSeq 2500. TCRdb reprocessing: public reads trimmed at Q25 with fastp, clones called with MiXCR, in-frame beta chains kept. Rows are combined by CDR3 protein, so each entry shows the most common genes and DNA. The sample table records over 400,000 distinct CDR3 sequences; 9.5% to 12% of these occur just once. Approximately 12% of the sample is in the top ten clones. What this sample's time point label stands for: 45 days after influenza vaccine administration. The sample comes from a study of response to subunit inactivated influenza vaccine (dated by TCRdb to the late 2010s). Context from the whole study: Deep quantitative profiling of the T cell receptor repertoire was used in the study to follow responses to a trivalent subunit inactivated influenza vaccine. The research as a whole found: According to the authors, only a limited number of new T cells may be recruited by each seasonal influenza vaccination.

Taken from the germline V gene, the CDR1 and CDR2 loops are MNHEY and SVGAGI. Reading from cysteine to phenylalanine, the CDR3 counts 15 amino acids. Solely the CDR3 DNA is kept, with 45 bases framed from the first base. The sequence is built from TRBV6-5 and TRBJ2-3, with an unclear D gene assignment. The sequences come from PBMCs from blood, collected 35 to 45 days after vaccination. This sequence originates from a man aged 45-60 years who received an inactivated influenza vaccine. Donor details come from another sample of the same person, matched by shared clones. The bases are TGTGCCAGCAGTGACTCCCTCAGCTCCACAGATACGCAGTATTTT. Its protein reads: CASSDSLSSTDTQYF.